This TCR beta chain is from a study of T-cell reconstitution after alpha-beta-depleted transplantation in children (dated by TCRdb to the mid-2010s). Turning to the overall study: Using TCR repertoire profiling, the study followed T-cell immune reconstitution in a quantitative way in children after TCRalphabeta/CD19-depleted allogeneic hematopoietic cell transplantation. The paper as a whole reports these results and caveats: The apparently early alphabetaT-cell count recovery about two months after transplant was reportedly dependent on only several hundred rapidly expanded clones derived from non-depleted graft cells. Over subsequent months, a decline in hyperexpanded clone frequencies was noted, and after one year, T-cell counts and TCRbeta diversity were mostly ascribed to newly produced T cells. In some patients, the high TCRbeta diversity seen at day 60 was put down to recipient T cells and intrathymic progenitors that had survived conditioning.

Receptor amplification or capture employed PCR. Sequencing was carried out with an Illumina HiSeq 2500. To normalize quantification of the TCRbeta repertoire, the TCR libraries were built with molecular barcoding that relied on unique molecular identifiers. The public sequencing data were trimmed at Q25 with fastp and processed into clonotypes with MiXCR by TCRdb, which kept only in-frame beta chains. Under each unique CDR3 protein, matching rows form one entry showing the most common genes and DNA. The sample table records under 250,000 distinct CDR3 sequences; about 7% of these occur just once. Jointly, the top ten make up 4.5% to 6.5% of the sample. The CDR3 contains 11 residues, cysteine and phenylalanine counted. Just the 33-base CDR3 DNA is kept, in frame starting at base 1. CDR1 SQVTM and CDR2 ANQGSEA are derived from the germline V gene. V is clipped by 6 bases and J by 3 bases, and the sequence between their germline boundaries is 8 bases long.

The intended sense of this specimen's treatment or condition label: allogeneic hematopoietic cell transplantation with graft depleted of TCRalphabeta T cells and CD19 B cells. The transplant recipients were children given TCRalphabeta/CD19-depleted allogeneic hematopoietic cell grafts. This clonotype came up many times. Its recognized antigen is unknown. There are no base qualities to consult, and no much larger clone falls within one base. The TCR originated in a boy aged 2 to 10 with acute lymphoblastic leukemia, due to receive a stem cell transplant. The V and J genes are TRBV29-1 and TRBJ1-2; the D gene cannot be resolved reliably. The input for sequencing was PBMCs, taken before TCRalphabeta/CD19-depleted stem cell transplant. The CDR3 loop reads CSVATDYGYTF. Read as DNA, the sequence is TGCAGCGTCGCAACAGACTATGGCTACACCTTC.